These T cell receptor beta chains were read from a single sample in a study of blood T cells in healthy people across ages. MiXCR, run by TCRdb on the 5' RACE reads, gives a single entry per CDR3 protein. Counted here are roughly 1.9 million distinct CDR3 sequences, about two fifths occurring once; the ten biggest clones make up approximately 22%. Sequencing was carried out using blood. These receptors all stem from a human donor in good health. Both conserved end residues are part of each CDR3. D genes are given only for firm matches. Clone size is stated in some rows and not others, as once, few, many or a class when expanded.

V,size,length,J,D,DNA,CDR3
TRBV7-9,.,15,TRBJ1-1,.,TGTGCCAGCAGCCAGTTATCTGACGGCGGCACTGAAGCTTTCTTT,CASSQLSDGGTEAFF
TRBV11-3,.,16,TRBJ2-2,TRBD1,TGTGCCAGCAGCTTATCCTCGACAGGGAGTAGCGGGGAGCTGTTTTTT,CASSLSSTGSSGELFF
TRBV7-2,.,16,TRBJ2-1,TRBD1,TGTGCCAGCAGCCCTAACTCCGGGACAGTTTACAATGAGCAGTTCTTC,CASSPNSGTVYNEQFF
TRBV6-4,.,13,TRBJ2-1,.,TGTGCCAGCAGTGAGGGACATTACAATGAGCAGTTCTTC,CASSEGHYNEQFF
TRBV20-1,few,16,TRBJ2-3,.,TGCAGTGCTAGACTCCGAAACCAACAAGGGGCGGATACGCAGTATTTT,CSARLRNQQGADTQYF
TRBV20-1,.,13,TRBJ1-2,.,TGCAGTGCTCAACAGGGATCTAACTATGGCTACACCTTC,CSAQQGSNYGYTF
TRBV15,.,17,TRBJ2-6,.,TGTGCCACCAGCAGACCACTTACCTACTCTGGGGCCAACGTCCTGACTTTC,CATSRPLTYSGANVLTF
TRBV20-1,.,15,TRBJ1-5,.,TGCAGTGCTAGAGGCCAAACAGGGAGCAATCAGCCCCAGCATTTT,CSARGQTGSNQPQHF
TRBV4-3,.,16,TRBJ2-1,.,TGCGCCAGCAGCCAAGATCCTCCGGGCTCCAGGCGGGCGCAGTTCTTC,CASSQDPPGSRRAQFF
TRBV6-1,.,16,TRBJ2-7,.,TGTGCCAGCAGTGAATATGGTGTCCCCTTTCTCTACGAGCAGTACTTC,CASSEYGVPFLYEQYF
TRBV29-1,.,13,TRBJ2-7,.,TGCAGCGTCGGACTATTCGATACCTACGAGCAGTACTTC,CSVGLFDTYEQYF
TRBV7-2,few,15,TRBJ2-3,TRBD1,TGTGCCAGCAGCTTATCCAGGGGGAATAGAGATACGCAGTATTTT,CASSLSRGNRDTQYF
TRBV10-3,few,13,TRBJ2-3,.,TGTGCCATCAGAAACATAATACACGATACGCAGTATTTT,CAIRNIIHDTQYF
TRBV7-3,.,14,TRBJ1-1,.,TGTGCCAGCAGCGAGTGGGGCTGGAACACTGAAGCTTTCTTT,CASSEWGWNTEAFF
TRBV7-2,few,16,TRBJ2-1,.,TGTGCCAGCAGCTTAGATGGGCCCCACGTATACAATGAGCAGTTCTTC,CASSLDGPHVYNEQFF
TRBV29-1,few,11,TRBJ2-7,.,TGCAGCGTTGTGCGCTCCTACGAGCAGTACTTC,CSVVRSYEQYF
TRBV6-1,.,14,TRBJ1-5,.,TGTGCCAGCAGTACCACGGGTCGCAATCAGCCCCAGCATTTT,CASSTTGRNQPQHF
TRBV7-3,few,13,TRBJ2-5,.,TGTGCCAGCAGCCCCAGGGTCGGTGGGACCCAGTACTTC,CASSPRVGGTQYF
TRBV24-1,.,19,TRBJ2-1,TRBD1,TGTGCCACCAGTGAACGGGGACAGGGCCCCTCCGGCTCCTACAATGAGCAGTTCTTC,CATSERGQGPSGSYNEQFF
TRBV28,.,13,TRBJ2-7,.,TGTGCCAGCTGTGTAGGGGGGCCCTACGAGCAGTACTTC,CASCVGGPYEQYF
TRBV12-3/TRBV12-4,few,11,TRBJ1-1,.,TGTGCCAGCAGTGTCAGTACTGAAGCTTTCTTT,CASSVSTEAFF
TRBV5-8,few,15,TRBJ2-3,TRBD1,TGTGCCAGCAGCCCCAAAGGGACAGTCACAGATACGCAGTATTTT,CASSPKGTVTDTQYF
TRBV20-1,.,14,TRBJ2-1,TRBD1,TGCAGTGCTAGAGGGCGGACAGGGTACAATGAGCAGTTCTTC,CSARGRTGYNEQFF
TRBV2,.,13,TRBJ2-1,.,TGTGCCAGCAGTGATGAAGTCGACGATGAGCAGTTCTTC,CASSDEVDDEQFF
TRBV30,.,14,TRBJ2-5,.,TGTGCCTGGAGACCCGGCCCTGATCGAGAGACCCAGTACTTC,CAWRPGPDRETQYF
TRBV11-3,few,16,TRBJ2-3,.,TGTGCCAGCAGCCCAGAGGGGGGTGCGCCTACAGATACGCAGTATTTT,CASSPEGGAPTDTQYF
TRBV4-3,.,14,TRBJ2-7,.,TGCGCCAGCAGCCATGGGCCACCACTAGATGGATTGTACTTC,CASSHGPPLDGLYF
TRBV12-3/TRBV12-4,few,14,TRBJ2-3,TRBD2,TGTGCCAGCAGAGCTAGCGGGAGCACAGATACGCAGTATTTT,CASRASGSTDTQYF
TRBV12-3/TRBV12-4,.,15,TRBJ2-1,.,TGTGCCAGCAGTTTCGGGACACCGGATGTCAATGAGCAGTTCTTC,CASSFGTPDVNEQFF
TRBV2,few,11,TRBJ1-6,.,TGTGCCAGCAGTGAAAATTCACCCCTCCACTTT,CASSENSPLHF
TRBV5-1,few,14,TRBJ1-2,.,TGCGCCAGCAGCTTGGAGGGACCGATCTATGGCTACACCTTC,CASSLEGPIYGYTF
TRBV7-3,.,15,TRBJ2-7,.,TGTGCCAGCAGCTTAGCCCCTGGGGTCACCTACGAGCAGTACTTC,CASSLAPGVTYEQYF
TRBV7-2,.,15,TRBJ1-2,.,TGTGCCAGCAGCCGAGGACAGACCCCCCTCTATGGCTACACCTTC,CASSRGQTPLYGYTF
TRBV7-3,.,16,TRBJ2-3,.,TGTGCCAGCAGCTTAAATACAGGGGCGGGAGGAGATACGCAGTATTTT,CASSLNTGAGGDTQYF
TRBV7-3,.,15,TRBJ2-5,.,TGTGCCAGCAGCTTAATGGCAGGGGCCGTAGAGACCCAGTACTTC,CASSLMAGAVETQYF
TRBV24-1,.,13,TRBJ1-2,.,TGTGCCACCAAGGCAGGGGAAGGCGACGGCTACACCTTC,CATKAGEGDGYTF
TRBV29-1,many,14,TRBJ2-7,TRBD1,TGCAGCGTAAGAGGGACAGGGGTCACCTACGAGCAGTACTTC,CSVRGTGVTYEQYF
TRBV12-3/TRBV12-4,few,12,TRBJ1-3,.,TGTGCCAGCAGACCACGGACAGACACCATATATTTT,CASRPRTDTIYF
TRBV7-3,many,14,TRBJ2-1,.,TGTGCCAGCAGCCGGAACGATGGCTACAATGAGCAGTTCTTC,CASSRNDGYNEQFF
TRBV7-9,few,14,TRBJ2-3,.,TGTGCCAGCAGACCCTCCCCCGCTGTCTACGAGCAGTATTTT,CASRPSPAVYEQYF
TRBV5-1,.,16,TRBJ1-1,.,TGCGCCAGCAGCTTGGAGGTGGGTTTAGCCCTAACTGAAGCTTTCTTT,CASSLEVGLALTEAFF
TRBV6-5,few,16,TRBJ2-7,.,TGTGCCAGCAGTTACTCAACAGGGTACGAAGTGTACGAGCAGTACTTC,CASSYSTGYEVYEQYF
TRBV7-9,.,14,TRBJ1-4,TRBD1,TGTGCCAGCAGCTTCGGGACAGGGACCGAAAAACTGTTTTTT,CASSFGTGTEKLFF
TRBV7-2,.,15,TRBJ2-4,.,TGTGCCAGCACTTTGACTTCCGACTATCTAAACATTCAGTACTTC,CASTLTSDYLNIQYF
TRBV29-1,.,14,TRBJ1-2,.,TGCAGCGTTGAAGTAATATCAGATGGCTATGGCTACACCTTC,CSVEVISDGYGYTF
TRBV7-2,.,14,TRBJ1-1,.,TGTGCCAGCAGCACTCCGGAGGTGAGGACTGAAGCTTTCTTT,CASSTPEVRTEAFF
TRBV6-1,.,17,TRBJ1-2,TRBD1,TGTGCCAGCAGAGCCATGGGACAGGGAGGTTTTAGCTATGGCTACACCTTC,CASRAMGQGGFSYGYTF
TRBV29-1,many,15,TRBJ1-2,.,TGCAGCGTTGAAGGAGGAGGGAGGATCTGGGGTGGCTACACCTTC,CSVEGGGRIWGGYTF
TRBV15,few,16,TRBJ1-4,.,TGTGCCACCAGCTTGCAAAAAGGGGGTAGCCGTGAAAAACTGTTTTTT,CATSLQKGGSREKLFF
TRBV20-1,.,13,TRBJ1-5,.,TGCAGTGTTGGGCGGGACACCAATCAGCCCCAGCATTTT,CSVGRDTNQPQHF
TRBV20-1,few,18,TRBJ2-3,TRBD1,TGCAGTGCTAGAGATCGGGACAGGTGGATAGACTTCACAGATACGCAGTATTTT,CSARDRDRWIDFTDTQYF
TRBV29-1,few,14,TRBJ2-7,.,TGCAGCGTCACCGGCCCCGGGAACTCTAACGAGCAGTACTTC,CSVTGPGNSNEQYF
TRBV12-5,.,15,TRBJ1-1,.,TGTGCTAGTGGCCATACCACAGCTTTGAACACTGAAGCTTTCTTT,CASGHTTALNTEAFF